This T cell receptor (beta chain) was found in a study of blood T cell repertoires in COVID-19. About the study: From T cells, B-cell-depleted T cells, or PBMCs came the material, which was cDNA or gDNA.

Profiling relied on immunoSEQ multiplex PCR, and the TCRdb table lists in-frame clones only, not all of them. The sample lists under 200,000 clones; approximately 80% were seen once. Looked up from germline, CDR1 is MNHEY and CDR2 is SVGEGT. This CDR3 region has 15 residues. The V gene lost 1 base and the J gene lost 1 base, with 10 bases spanning the gap. The sequence derives from a woman aged 60 to 75 who had recovered from COVID-19. The gene calls are TRBV6-2 or TRBV6-3 and TRBJ2-5, with a tentative D call TRBD1 (5 bases). The sequenced sample was PBMCs or T cells enriched from blood (not recorded which). CDR3 loop: CASSYLTAGQETQYF. In DNA form, the CDR3 reads TGTGCCAGCAGTTACTTGACAGCTGGCCAAGAGACCCAGTACTTC.